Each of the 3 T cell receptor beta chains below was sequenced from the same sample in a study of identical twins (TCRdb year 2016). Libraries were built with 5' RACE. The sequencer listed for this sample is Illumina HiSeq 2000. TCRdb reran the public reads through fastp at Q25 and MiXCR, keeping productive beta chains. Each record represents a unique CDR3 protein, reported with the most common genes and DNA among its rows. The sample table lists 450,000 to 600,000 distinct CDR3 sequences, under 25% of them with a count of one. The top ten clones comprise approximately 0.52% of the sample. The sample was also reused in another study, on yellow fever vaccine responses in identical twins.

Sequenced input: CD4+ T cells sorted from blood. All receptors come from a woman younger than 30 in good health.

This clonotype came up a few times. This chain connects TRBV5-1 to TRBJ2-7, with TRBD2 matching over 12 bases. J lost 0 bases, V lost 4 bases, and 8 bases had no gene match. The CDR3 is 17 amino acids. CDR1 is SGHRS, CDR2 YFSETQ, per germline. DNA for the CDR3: TGCGCCAGCAGCCCCCCGGGACTAGCGGGCGTCTCCTACGAGCAGTACTTC. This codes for CASSPPGLAGVSYEQYF.

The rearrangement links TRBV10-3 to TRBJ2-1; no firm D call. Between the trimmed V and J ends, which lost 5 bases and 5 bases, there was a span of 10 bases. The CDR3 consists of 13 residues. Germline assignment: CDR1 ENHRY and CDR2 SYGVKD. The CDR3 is CAISNRVHNEQFF. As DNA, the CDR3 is TGTGCCATCAGTAATAGGGTCCACAATGAGCAGTTCTTC.

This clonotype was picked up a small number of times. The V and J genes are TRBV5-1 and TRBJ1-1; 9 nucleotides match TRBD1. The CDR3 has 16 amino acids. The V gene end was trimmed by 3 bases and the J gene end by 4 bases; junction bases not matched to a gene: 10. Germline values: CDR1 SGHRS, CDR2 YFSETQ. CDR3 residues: CASSWAGTGTGTEAFF. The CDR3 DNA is TGCGCCAGCAGCTGGGCCGGGACAGGGACCGGCACTGAAGCTTTCTTT.